Listed below are T cell receptor beta chains from one sample, sequenced in a study of identical twins. Each CDR3 protein is one row after TCRdb ran MiXCR on the 5' RACE reads. The sample lists roughly 470,000 distinct CDR3 sequences; 14% were seen once. These same data were also listed under a study on yellow fever vaccine responses in identical twins.

The sample was CD4+ T cells sorted from blood. These receptors came from a young woman in good health. CDR3s leave out the opening cysteine and the closing phenylalanine or tryptophan. D genes are given only for firm matches. Clone size appears in some rows only: once, few, many, or a class for an expanded clone.

J | size | length | V | D | CDR3
TRBJ2-1 | few | 14 | TRBV6-2/TRBV6-3 | . | ASSSISKRPYNEQF
TRBJ2-1 | many | 12 | TRBV7-3 | . | ASSLTGTAGEQF
TRBJ2-7 | few | 11 | TRBV20-1 | . | SASTGHIYEQY
TRBJ2-7 | few | 13 | TRBV5-4 | TRBD1 | ASTRATGTAYEQY
TRBJ2-5 | . | 10 | TRBV7-9 | . | ASSFNIETQY
TRBJ2-5 | few | 12 | TRBV12-3/TRBV12-4 | . | ASSLYFLGETQY
TRBJ2-6 | . | 14 | TRBV7-9 | TRBD1 | ASSLAQGAGANVLT
TRBJ2-7 | . | 13 | TRBV20-1 | TRBD1 | SATRDRGYSYEQY
TRBJ1-1 | . | 10 | TRBV20-1 | TRBD1 | SEGQGNTEAF
TRBJ2-3 | many | 12 | TRBV5-1 | TRBD2 | ASSYSGRADTQY
TRBJ2-5 | . | 14 | TRBV6-1 | TRBD2 | ATLWGLAGGPETQY
TRBJ2-7 | once | 13 | TRBV6-5 | . | ASSYEPGIFYEQY
TRBJ2-3 | . | 16 | TRBV7-6 | TRBD2 | ASSLAPTSGTSTDTQY
TRBJ2-1 | few | 11 | TRBV11-2 | . | ASMGDVRGEQF
TRBJ2-1 | few | 13 | TRBV6-2/TRBV6-3 | . | ASSYSLNSYNEQF
TRBJ2-3 | many | 14 | TRBV29-1 | . | SVAKPGMGPTDTQY
TRBJ2-5 | few | 13 | TRBV13 | . | ASSLRGAGQETQY
TRBJ2-2 | many | 15 | TRBV28 | . | ASSRFSVTANTGELF
TRBJ2-7 | few | 13 | TRBV5-5 | . | ASSLAPGPSYEQY
TRBJ2-7 | once | 11 | TRBV4-3 | . | ASSQEGYYEQY
TRBJ2-7 | . | 13 | TRBV11-2 | . | ASSFLGEDPYEQY
TRBJ1-5 | few | 11 | TRBV20-1 | . | SARGGVGQPQH
TRBJ2-1 | many | 10 | TRBV12-3/TRBV12-4 | . | ASSLQDNEQF
TRBJ2-3 | many | 12 | TRBV7-2 | TRBD2 | ASSPGGSADTQY
TRBJ2-3 | . | 14 | TRBV15 | . | ATSRGVGGSTDTQY
TRBJ2-2 | . | 12 | TRBV7-7 | . | ASSLYPDTGELF
TRBJ2-1 | . | 13 | TRBV7-3 | TRBD2 | ASSLRLAGINEQF
TRBJ2-4 | few | 13 | TRBV4-2 | TRBD2 | ASSQDGRAGGIQY
TRBJ2-1 | many | 12 | TRBV12-3/TRBV12-4 | . | ASSLKLAGNEQF
TRBJ1-3 | few | 14 | TRBV12-3/TRBV12-4 | . | ASSLSSRASGNTIY
TRBJ1-1 | once | 10 | TRBV3-1 | . | ASSQDSPEAF
TRBJ1-1 | few | 17 | TRBV5-1 | . | ASSLANRVQDSSNTEAF
TRBJ2-7 | . | 14 | TRBV6-5 | TRBD1 | ASSYSLDRARHEQY
TRBJ2-1 | . | 15 | TRBV4-3 | TRBD1 | ASSQGTGGRQGSEQF
TRBJ2-3 | few | 11 | TRBV4-2 | . | ASSQELTDTQY
TRBJ1-2 | . | 13 | TRBV28 | . | ASSLGTGQVQRYT
TRBJ2-7 | . | 12 | TRBV5-5 | . | ASSFAGTPGEQY
TRBJ1-2 | few | 11 | TRBV6-6 | . | ASSYSGGLGYT
TRBJ2-7 | many | 12 | TRBV5-1 | . | ASRDAGFQNEQY
TRBJ2-7 | few | 15 | TRBV28 | TRBD1 | ASSSTGPGQGNYEQY
TRBJ2-3 | many | 11 | TRBV5-1 | . | ASSLGSTDTQY
TRBJ2-2 | many | 12 | TRBV7-2 | . | ASSIIPDARELF
TRBJ1-1 | few | 14 | TRBV7-9 | TRBD1 | ASSFPRQGLPDEAF
TRBJ2-3 | . | 12 | TRBV7-3 | . | ASSPADPRGTQY
TRBJ2-5 | . | 10 | TRBV7-8 | . | ASSSPLGTQY
TRBJ1-5 | . | 12 | TRBV24-1 | TRBD1 | ATSDSRGRQPQH
TRBJ2-3 | few | 14 | TRBV7-3 | TRBD2 | ASSPEPGLALDTQY
TRBJ1-2 | . | 14 | TRBV24-1 | TRBD1 | ATSDPGQVGGYGYT
TRBJ2-5 | few | 11 | TRBV9 | . | ASSSQGWETQY
TRBJ2-3 | . | 17 | TRBV3-1 | TRBD1 | ASSSRGRDRASSGYTQY